This is a list of T cell receptor beta chains from one sample in a study of cytomegalovirus exposure and HLA in healthy donors. The data were produced by immunoSEQ multiplex PCR, yet TCRdb's version contains in-frame clones alone and is incomplete. The sample lists 250,000 to 400,000 clones, roughly 86% occurring once. Material: PBMCs. The receptors here all came from a man under 40 in good health and CMV-seronegative. Each CDR3 is given with its conserved first and last residue. D genes are given only for firm matches. Clone size is not always given. Where it is, it says once, few, many or a class for expanded clones.

D gene	clone size	V gene	J gene	CDR3 protein	CDR3 DNA
NA	NA	TRBV9	TRBJ1-1	CASSRGGVTEAFF	TGTGCCAGCAGCCGGGGGGGCGTCACTGAAGCTTTCTTT
NA	once	TRBV15	TRBJ1-3	CATSRVTGNTIYF	TGTGCCACCAGCAGAGTAACAGGAAACACCATATATTTT
NA	NA	TRBV10-2	TRBJ1-2	CASSQSQGFNYGYTF	TGCGCCAGCAGTCAATCTCAGGGGTTTAACTATGGCTACACCTTC
NA	NA	TRBV19	TRBJ2-2	CASTTHDRLLDTGELFF	TGTGCCAGCACAACCCACGACAGACTCCTCGACACCGGGGAGCTGTTTTTT
TRBD1	once	TRBV19	TRBJ2-7	CASSIFATGNYEQYF	TGTGCCAGTAGTATCTTTGCGACAGGGAACTACGAGCAGTACTTC
NA	NA	TRBV9	TRBJ1-1	CASSGISGRNTEAFF	TGTGCCAGCAGCGGTATATCGGGTAGGAACACTGAAGCTTTCTTT
NA	once	TRBV6-6	TRBJ1-1	CASRPIPGMNTEAFF	TGTGCCAGCAGGCCTATTCCGGGGATGAACACTGAAGCTTTCTTT
NA	few	TRBV6-1	TRBJ1-2	CASSEKTHGYTF	TGTGCCAGCAGTGAAAAGACTCATGGCTACACCTTC
NA	NA	TRBV10-3	TRBJ1-2	CATRENNYGYTF	TGTGCCACTCGAGAGAATAACTATGGCTACACCTTC
NA	NA	TRBV13	TRBJ2-7	CASSQREGVPYEQYF	TGTGCCAGCAGCCAAAGGGAGGGGGTTCCCTACGAGCAGTACTTC
TRBD1	NA	TRBV6-5	TRBJ1-1	CASSYGGTGEAFF	TGTGCCAGCAGTTACGGGGGGACAGGTGAAGCTTTCTTT